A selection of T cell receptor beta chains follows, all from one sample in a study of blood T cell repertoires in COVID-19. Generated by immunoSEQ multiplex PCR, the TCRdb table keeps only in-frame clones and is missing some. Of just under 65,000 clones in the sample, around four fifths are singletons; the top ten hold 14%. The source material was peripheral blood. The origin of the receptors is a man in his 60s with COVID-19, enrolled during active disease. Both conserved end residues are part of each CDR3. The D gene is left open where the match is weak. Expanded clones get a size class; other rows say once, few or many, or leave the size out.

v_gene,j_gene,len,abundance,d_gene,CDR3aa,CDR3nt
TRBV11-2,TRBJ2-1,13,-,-,CASSAGARTEQFF,TGTGCCAGCAGCGCTGGGGCCCGCACTGAGCAGTTCTTC
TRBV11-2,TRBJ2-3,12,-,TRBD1,CASSKQGAAQYF,TGTGCCAGCAGTAAACAGGGGGCGGCGCAGTATTTT
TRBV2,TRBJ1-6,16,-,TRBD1,CASAGQGAIYNSPLHF,TGTGCCAGCGCCGGACAGGGGGCTATCTATAATTCACCCCTCCACTTT
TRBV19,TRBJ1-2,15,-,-,CASSKGWQPTGGYTF,TGTGCCAGTAGTAAAGGCTGGCAGCCGACAGGTGGCTACACCTTC
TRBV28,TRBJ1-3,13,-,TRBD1,CASRQGVGNTIYF,TGTGCCAGCAGGCAGGGGGTAGGAAACACCATATATTTT
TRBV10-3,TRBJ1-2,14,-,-,CAISQQNNIYGYTF,TGTGCCATCAGTCAACAAAACAATATCTATGGCTACACCTTC
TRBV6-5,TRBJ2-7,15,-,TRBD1,CASSQIGQGAYEQYF,TGTGCCAGCAGTCAAATCGGACAGGGGGCTTACGAGCAGTACTTC
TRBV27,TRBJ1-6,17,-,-,CASSPRGDTGDNSPLHF,TGTGCCAGCAGTCCGCGGGGGGACACGGGGGATAATTCACCCCTCCACTTT
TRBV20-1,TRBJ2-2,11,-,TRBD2,CGGLASGELFF,TGCGGGGGACTAGCAAGCGGGGAGCTGTTTTTT
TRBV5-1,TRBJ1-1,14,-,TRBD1,CASSSQGSNTEAFF,TGCGCCAGCAGCTCACAGGGGTCTAACACTGAAGCTTTCTTT
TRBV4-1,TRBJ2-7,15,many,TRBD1,CASSHGTGGTYEQYF,TGCGCCAGCAGCCACGGGACAGGGGGGACTTACGAGCAGTACTTC
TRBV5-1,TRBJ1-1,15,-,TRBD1,CASSSGTGPNTEAFF,TGCGCCAGCAGCTCCGGGACAGGGCCGAACACTGAAGCTTTCTTT
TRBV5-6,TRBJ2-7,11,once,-,CASSLAYEQYF,TGTGCCAGCAGCTTGGCGTACGAGCAGTACTTC
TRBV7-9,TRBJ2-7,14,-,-,CASSLGGQSNEQYF,TGTGCCAGCAGCCTAGGCGGCCAATCCAACGAGCAGTACTTC
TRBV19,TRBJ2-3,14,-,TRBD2,CASSLTSGRDTQYF,TGTGCCAGTAGTTTAACTAGCGGGAGAGATACGCAGTATTTT
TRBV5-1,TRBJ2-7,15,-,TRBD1,CASSSGQGTSHEQYF,TGCGCCAGCAGCTCGGGACAGGGAACCTCCCACGAGCAGTACTTC
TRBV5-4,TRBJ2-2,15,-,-,CASSPLGLNTGELFF,TGTGCCAGCAGCCCCCTGGGCCTGAACACCGGGGAGCTGTTTTTT
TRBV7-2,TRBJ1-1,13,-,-,CASSLDSYTEAFF,TGTGCCAGCAGCTTGGACAGCTACACTGAAGCTTTCTTT
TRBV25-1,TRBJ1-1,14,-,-,CASSRSGGYTEAFF,TGTGCCAGCAGTAGGTCGGGTGGGTACACTGAAGCTTTCTTT
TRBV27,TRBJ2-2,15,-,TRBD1,CASSLQGAGTGELFF,TGTGCCAGCAGCCTACAGGGGGCTGGCACCGGGGAGCTGTTTTTT
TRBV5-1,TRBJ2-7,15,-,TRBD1,CASSQTGTGAYEQYF,TGCGCCAGCTCACAAACCGGGACAGGGGCCTACGAGCAGTACTTC
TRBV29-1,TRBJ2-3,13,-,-,CSVEPTKGDTQYF,TGCAGCGTTGAACCCACAAAGGGGGATACGCAGTATTTT
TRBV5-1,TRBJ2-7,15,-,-,CASSHEAVGKGEQYF,TGCGCCAGCAGCCACGAAGCGGTGGGGAAGGGCGAGCAGTACTTC
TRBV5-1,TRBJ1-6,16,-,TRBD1,CASSYGTGEDNSPLHF,TGCGCCAGCAGCTATGGGACAGGGGAAGATAATTCACCCCTCCACTTT
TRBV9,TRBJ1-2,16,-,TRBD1,CASSVGGQGQDYGYTF,TGTGCCAGCAGCGTAGGGGGACAGGGGCAAGACTATGGCTACACCTTC
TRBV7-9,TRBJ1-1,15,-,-,CASSLGGGVNTEAFF,TGTGCCAGCAGCTTAGGAGGTGGAGTGAACACTGAAGCTTTCTTT
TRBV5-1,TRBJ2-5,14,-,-,CASSLQTSQETQYF,TGCGCCAGCAGTCTACAGACGTCCCAAGAGACCCAGTACTTC
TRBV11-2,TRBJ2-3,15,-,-,CASSLLQAGTDTQYF,TGTGCCAGCAGCTTACTCCAGGCAGGCACAGATACGCAGTATTTT
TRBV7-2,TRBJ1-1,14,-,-,CASSLRGLNTEAFF,TGTGCCAGCAGCTTACGAGGGTTAAACACTGAAGCTTTCTTT
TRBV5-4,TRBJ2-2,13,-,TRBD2,CASIGGYTGELFF,TGTGCCAGCATCGGGGGGTACACCGGGGAGCTGTTTTTT
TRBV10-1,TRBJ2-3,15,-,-,CASSESVTGTDTQYF,TGCGCCAGCAGTGAGTCAGTAACTGGCACAGATACGCAGTATTTT
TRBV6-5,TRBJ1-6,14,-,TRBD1,CASSLGQGNSPLHF,TGTGCCAGCAGTTTAGGACAGGGCAATTCACCCCTCCACTTT
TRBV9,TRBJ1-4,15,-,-,CASSTRGATNEKLFF,TGTGCCAGCAGCACCCGAGGTGCAACTAATGAAAAACTGTTTTTT
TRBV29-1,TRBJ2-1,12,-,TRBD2,CSVLGLLGEQFF,TGCAGCGTATTGGGACTATTAGGTGAGCAGTTCTTC
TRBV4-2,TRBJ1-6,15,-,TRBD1,CASSHDGTGGSPLHF,TGTGCCAGCAGCCACGATGGGACAGGGGGTTCACCCCTCCACTTT
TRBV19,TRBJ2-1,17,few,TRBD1,CASSIGDRDRGYNEQFF,TGTGCCAGTAGTATAGGGGACCGGGACAGGGGATACAATGAGCAGTTCTTC
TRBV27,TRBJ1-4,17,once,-,CASTALGFEGLHEKLFF,TGTGCCAGCACGGCCCTTGGTTTTGAAGGACTGCATGAAAAACTGTTTTTT
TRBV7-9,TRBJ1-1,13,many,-,CASSQQGRTEAFF,TGTGCCAGCAGCCAACAGGGAAGGACTGAAGCTTTCTTT
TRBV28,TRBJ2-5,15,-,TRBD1,CASSGPGQSQETQYF,TGTGCCAGCAGTGGCCCGGGACAGAGCCAAGAGACCCAGTACTTC
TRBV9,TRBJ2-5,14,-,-,CASSADPGSETQYF,TGTGCCAGCAGCGCGGATCCCGGGTCGGAGACCCAGTACTTC
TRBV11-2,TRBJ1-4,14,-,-,CASSLDPASTGLFF,TGTGCCAGCAGCTTAGATCCGGCCTCCACAGGACTGTTTTTT
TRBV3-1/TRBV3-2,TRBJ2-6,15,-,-,CASSLRAAGANVLTF,TGTGCCAGCAGCCTCCGCGCTGCTGGGGCCAACGTCCTGACTTTC
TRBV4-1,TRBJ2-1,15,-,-,CASSQSDTIYNEQFF,TGCGCCAGCAGCCAATCGGACACGATCTACAATGAGCAGTTCTTC
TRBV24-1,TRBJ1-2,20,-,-,CATSDLRYNKVGRRGGGYTF,TGTGCCACCAGTGATTTACGCTATAACAAGGTAGGACGGAGGGGGGGAGGCTACACCTTC
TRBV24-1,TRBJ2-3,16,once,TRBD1,CATSDPGQAYTDTQYF,TGTGCCACCAGTGATCCGGGACAGGCCTACACAGATACGCAGTATTTT
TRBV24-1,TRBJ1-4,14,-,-,CATRFHATNEKLFF,TGTGCCACTAGATTTCATGCAACTAATGAAAAACTGTTTTTT
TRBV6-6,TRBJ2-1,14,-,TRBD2,CASNQRGGPNEQFF,TGTGCCAGCAATCAGCGGGGGGGCCCCAATGAGCAGTTCTTC
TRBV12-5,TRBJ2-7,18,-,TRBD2,CASGLARLAGGDSYEQYF,TGTGCTAGTGGTTTGGCTCGACTAGCGGGAGGGGACTCCTACGAGCAGTACTTC
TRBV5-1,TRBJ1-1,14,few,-,CASRAGGGNTEAFF,TGCGCCAGCCGAGCGGGGGGAGGGAACACTGAAGCTTTCTTT
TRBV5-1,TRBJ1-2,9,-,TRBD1,CASSRQGLF,TGCGCCAGCAGCCGACAGGGCCTATTC
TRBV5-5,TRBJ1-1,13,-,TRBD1,CASSRDRNTEAFF,TGTGCCAGCAGTCGGGACAGGAACACTGAAGCTTTCTTT
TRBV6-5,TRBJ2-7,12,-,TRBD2,CASSTGGGEQYF,TGTGCCAGCAGTACGGGCGGGGGGGAGCAGTACTTC
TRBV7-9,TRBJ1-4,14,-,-,CASSYRSSNEKLFF,TGTGCCAGCAGTTACAGGAGTAGTAATGAAAAACTGTTTTTT
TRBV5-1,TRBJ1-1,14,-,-,CASSSTRDSTEAFF,TGCGCCAGCAGCAGTACCAGGGATAGCACTGAAGCTTTCTTT
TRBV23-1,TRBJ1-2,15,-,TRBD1,CASSPPQGQGYGYTF,TGCGCCAGCAGCCCCCCTCAGGGACAGGGCTATGGCTACACCTTC
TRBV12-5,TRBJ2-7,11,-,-,CASGLRYEQYF,TGTGCTAGTGGTCTCCGCTACGAGCAGTACTTC
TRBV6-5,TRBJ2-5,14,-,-,CASSPRGGTETQYF,TGTGCCAGCAGTCCCCGTGGAGGGACGGAGACCCAGTACTTC